This T cell receptor (beta chain) stems from a study of blood T cells in healthy people across ages. Note on this clonotype: Its target is unknown.

A J-beta primer mix and a sample-barcoded 5' primer were used in a second PCR of roughly 6 to 12 cycles. At least 2.5 million CDR3-containing paired-end reads were obtained per sample. TCRdb passed the 5' RACE reads through MiXCR, listing each CDR3 protein once. The table has about 1.1 million distinct CDR3 sequences, more than 30% seen once. The CDR3 length is 14 residues. Germline CDR1 and CDR2: SEHNR and FQNEAQ (reference sequence). Trimming removed 0 bases from V and 8 bases from J, with 13 bases in between. General study findings and limits: Naive T cell percentage showed a strong correlation with TCR beta diversity.

The source of this sequence is a man between 18 and 29 years old in good health. The rearrangement joins TRBV7-9 to TRBJ1-2; D not resolved. The sequenced sample was blood. CDR3 DNA sequence: TGTGCCAGCAGCTTAGCATCGGCTGGACGGGGCTACACCTTC. This codes for CASSLASAGRGYTF.